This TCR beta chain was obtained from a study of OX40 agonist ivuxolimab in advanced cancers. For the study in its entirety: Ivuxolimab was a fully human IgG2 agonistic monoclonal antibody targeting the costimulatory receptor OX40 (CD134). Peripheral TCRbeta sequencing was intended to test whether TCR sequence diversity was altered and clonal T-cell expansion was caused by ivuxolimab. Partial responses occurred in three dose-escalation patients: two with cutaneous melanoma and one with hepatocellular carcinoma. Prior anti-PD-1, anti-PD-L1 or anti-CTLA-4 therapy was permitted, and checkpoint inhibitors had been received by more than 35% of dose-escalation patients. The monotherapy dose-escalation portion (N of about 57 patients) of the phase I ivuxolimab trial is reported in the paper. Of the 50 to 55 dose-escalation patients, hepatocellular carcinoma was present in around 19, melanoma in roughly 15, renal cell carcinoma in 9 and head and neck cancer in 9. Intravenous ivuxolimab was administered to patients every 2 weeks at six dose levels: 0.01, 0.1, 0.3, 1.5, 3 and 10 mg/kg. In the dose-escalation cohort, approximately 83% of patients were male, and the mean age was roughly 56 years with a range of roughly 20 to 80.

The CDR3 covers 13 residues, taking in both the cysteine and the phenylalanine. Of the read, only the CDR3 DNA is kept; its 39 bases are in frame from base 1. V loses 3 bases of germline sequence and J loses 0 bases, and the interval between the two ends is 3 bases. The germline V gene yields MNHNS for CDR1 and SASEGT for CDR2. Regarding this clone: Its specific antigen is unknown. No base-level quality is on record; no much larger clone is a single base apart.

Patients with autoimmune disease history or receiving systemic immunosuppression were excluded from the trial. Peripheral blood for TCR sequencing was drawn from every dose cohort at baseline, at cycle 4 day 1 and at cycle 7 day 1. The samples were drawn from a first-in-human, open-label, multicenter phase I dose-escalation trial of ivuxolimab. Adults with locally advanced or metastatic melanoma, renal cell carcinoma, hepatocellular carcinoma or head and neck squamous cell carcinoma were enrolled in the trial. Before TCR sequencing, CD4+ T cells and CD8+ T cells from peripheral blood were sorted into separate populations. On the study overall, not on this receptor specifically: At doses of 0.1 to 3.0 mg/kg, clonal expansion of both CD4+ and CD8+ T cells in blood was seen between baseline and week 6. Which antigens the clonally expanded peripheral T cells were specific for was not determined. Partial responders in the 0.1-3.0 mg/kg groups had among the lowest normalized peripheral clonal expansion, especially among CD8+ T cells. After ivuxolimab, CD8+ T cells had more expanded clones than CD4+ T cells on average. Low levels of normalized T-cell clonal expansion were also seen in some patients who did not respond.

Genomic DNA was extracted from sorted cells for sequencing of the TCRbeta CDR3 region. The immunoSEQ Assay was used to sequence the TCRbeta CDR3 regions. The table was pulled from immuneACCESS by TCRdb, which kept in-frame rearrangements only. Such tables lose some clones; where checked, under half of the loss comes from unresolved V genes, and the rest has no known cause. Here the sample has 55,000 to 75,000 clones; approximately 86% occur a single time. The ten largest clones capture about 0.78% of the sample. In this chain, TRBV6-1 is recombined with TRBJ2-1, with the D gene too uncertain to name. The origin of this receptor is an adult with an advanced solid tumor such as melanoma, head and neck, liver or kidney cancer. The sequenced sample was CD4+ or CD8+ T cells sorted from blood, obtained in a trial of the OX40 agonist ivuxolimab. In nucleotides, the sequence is TGTGCCAGCAGTGACAACTCCTACAATGAGCAGTTCTTC. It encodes CASSDNSYNEQFF.